This TCR beta chain was identified in a study of blood T cell repertoires in COVID-19. Study context: Italy, Spain and the United States were the sources of the convalescent and acute COVID-19 samples.

Original methodology: Reference gene primer amplification gave estimated nucleated cell counts. The method was immunoSEQ multiplex PCR; TCRdb's version includes in-frame clones alone and lacks a portion of them. That table supplies the V and J calls and clone size; D and trimming were determined from the DNA. The data contain more than 200,000 clones, almost 90% of them seen just once; the ten biggest clones take up 2.7%. Looked up from germline, CDR1 is SGHAT and CDR2 is FQNNGV. The CDR3 totals 12 residues. Between the trimmed V and J ends, which lost 2 bases and 8 bases, there was a span of 7 bases.

The source is an older woman with acute or convalescent COVID-19. The chain recombines TRBV11-2 with TRBJ2-4; tentative D call: TRBD2 (6 bases). The sequencing input was peripheral blood. CDR3 bases: TGTGCCAGCAGCTTATGGGGGGACATTCAGTACTTC. Translation gives CASSLWGDIQYF.